This T cell receptor beta chain is drawn from a study of radiotherapy plus CTLA-4 blockade in lung cancer. Sequencing was performed with immunoSEQ multiplex PCR; in TCRdb, only in-frame clones are kept and a portion is missing. The table shows 40,000 to 50,000 clones, with roughly 75% occurring only once. Note on this clone: Other DNA sequences in the same sample also yield this CDR3.

The CDR3 contains 16 residues. The V gene's germline CDR1 is SGHAT and CDR2 FQDESV (reference sequence). Trimming cost V 5 bases and J 1 base, with 14 bases left between them. The sequence was collected from a human donor with non-small cell lung cancer who had stable disease on radiotherapy plus ipilimumab. This chain uses TRBV11-1 with TRBJ1-4; possibly TRBD1 for D (5 bases). The input for sequencing was peripheral blood, taken from a patient treated with radiotherapy plus ipilimumab. The CDR3, as DNA: TGTGCCAGCAGCCCTCGGACGGGGGTAACTAATGAAAAACTGTTTTTT. This encodes CASSPRTGVTNEKLFF.